This record looks at one T cell receptor (beta chain) sequence and its context. Antigen unknown. Other DNA sequences in this specimen translate into the identical CDR3. For each subset, genomic DNA was distributed in equal portions over several immunoSEQ plates. Profiling relied on immunoSEQ multiplex PCR, and the TCRdb table lists in-frame clones only, not all of them. The table lists about 2,100,000 clones, just over 90% of them singletons. The source of the sample is a study of shared clonotypes between healthy human individuals. CD8 cells regarded as naive lacked CD45RO, were positively chosen for CCR7, and omitted terminally differentiated effector memory CD45RA+ cells. Recent acute infections and vaccinations were absent in the healthy HIV-negative adult donors. Regarding the study as a whole: Clonotypes which were not shared had lower generation probabilities than clonotypes that all four donors shared. Despite large depth, rarefaction showed incomplete sorted-subset sequencing.

Germline assignment: CDR1 SQVTM and CDR2 ANQGSEA. There are 11 residues in the CDR3. The V gene lost 3 bases and the J gene lost 3 bases, with 6 bases spanning the gap. The chain joins TRBV29-1 to TRBJ2-7, with D perhaps matching TRBD1 (5 bases). This TCR derives from a man aged 18 to 29 in good health. Some clones in this sample may be carry-over from other donors' samples. Sequenced material: naive CD8+ T cells from PBMCs. The CDR3 reads CSVDQGYEQYF. In DNA, the CDR3 is TGCAGCGTTGATCAGGGCTACGAGCAGTACTTC.